One TCR beta chain is described in this entry. This study enrolled people aged about 18 to 90 from 24 US geographic areas. The sample originates from a study of blood T cell repertoires in COVID-19. Turning to the study itself: Acute-phase and convalescent COVID-19 samples originated in the United States, Italy and Spain.

The ends lost 5 bases at V and 8 bases at J; junction bases unmatched: 4. The CDR3 totals 14 residues. Germline V gives CDR1 SGHAT, CDR2 FQNNGV. Only in-frame clones appear in the TCRdb table, and some are missing; sequencing was by immunoSEQ multiplex PCR. This table holds roughly 76,000 clones, roughly 89% found once. The sequencing input was PBMCs or T cells enriched from blood (not recorded which). The receptor's source is a woman aged 50 to 65 with acute COVID-19. This chain connects TRBV11-2 to TRBJ1-4; 11 bases line up with TRBD1. The DNA for the CDR3 is TGTGCCAGCAGCCCGGACAGGGGGCGAGAAAAACTGTTTTTT. Its protein is CASSPDRGREKLFF.